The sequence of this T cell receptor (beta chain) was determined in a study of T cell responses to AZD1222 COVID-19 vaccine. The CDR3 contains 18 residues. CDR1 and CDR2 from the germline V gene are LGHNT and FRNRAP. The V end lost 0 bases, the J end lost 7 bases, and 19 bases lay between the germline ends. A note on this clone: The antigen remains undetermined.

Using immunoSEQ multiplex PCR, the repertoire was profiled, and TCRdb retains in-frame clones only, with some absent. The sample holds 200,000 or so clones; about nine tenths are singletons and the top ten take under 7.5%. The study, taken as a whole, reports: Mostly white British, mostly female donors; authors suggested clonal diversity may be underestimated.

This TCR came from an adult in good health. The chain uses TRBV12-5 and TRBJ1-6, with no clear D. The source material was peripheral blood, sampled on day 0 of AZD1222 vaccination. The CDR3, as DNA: TGTGCTAGTGGTTTGGTACTTGGCTATAATTCCCCGAATTCACCCCTCCACTTT. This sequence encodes CASGLVLGYNSPNSPLHF.